The 21 T cell receptor beta chains in this list originate from one sample, sequenced in a study of shared clonotypes between healthy human individuals. The data were produced by immunoSEQ multiplex PCR, yet TCRdb's version contains in-frame clones alone and is incomplete. The sample includes a few million clones, about 94% of them seen just once. What was sequenced was naive CD4+ T cells sorted from blood. Subset indicated: CD45RA+ positively selected. The receptors originated from a man aged 18 to 29 in good health.

The chain joins TRBV29-1 to TRBJ2-7, with 7 bases aligning to TRBD1. CDR1 SQVTM and CDR2 ANQGSEA come from the germline V gene. Trimming removed 7 bases from V and 3 bases from J; junction bases left unmatched: 9. The CDR3 length is 13 residues. The CDR3 region is CSDRDSLFYEQYF. In nucleotides, the CDR3 is TGCAGCGATAGGGACAGTCTCTTCTACGAGCAGTACTTC.

This chain uses TRBV7-2 with TRBJ2-7, with D possibly being TRBD1 (5 bases). The CDR3 consists of 14 residues. Trimming removed 5 bases at V and 1 base at J, with 12 bases between. The germline V gene has CDR1 SGHTA and CDR2 FQGNSA. The CDR3 DNA follows: TGTGCCAGCAGCCCGAGACAGCAGTCCTACGAGCAGTACTTC. Its protein product is CASSPRQQSYEQYF.

The chain links TRBV11-3 to TRBJ2-3; the D is unclear. CDR1 is SGHNT, CDR2 YENEEA, per germline. Between the trimmed V and J ends, which lost 2 bases and 4 bases, there was a span of 4 bases. The CDR3 is made up of 12 amino acids. The CDR3 spells CASSLKPDTQYF. CDR3 DNA: TGTGCCAGCAGCTTAAAACCAGATACGCAGTATTTT.

The chain employs TRBV7-8 and TRBJ2-3, with 14 bases aligning to TRBD2. The CDR3 length is 17 residues. The germline V gene has CDR1 SGHVS and CDR2 FQNEAQ. J was trimmed by 1 base and V by 5 bases; bases with no gene match: 5. CDR3 DNA sequence: TGTGCCAGCAGCACACAGGGACTAGCGGGGGGCACAGATACGCAGTATTTT. This codes for CASSTQGLAGGTDTQYF.

Details on this clone: Other DNA variants within this sample encode the same CDR3. The chain joins TRBV7-2 to TRBJ2-7; D remains ambiguous. Per germline, CDR1 SGHTA and CDR2 FQGNSA. With 4 bases removed from V and 3 bases from J, the gap between germline ends came to 7 bases. The CDR3 consists of 12 residues. DNA for the CDR3: TGTGCCAGCAGCTCACAGTTCTACGAGCAGTACTTC. Translating it yields CASSSQFYEQYF.

This clone came up once. The chain combines TRBV5-6 with TRBJ2-7, with D maybe TRBD1 (5 bases). Trimming shortened V by 3 bases and J by 3 bases, and 7 bases separated the two germline ends. CDR1 SGHDT and CDR2 YYEEEE come from the germline V gene. CDR3 size: 12 residues. CDR3 DNA: TGTGCCAGCAGCTGGGGCAGCTACGAGCAGTACTTC. Encoded protein: CASSWGSYEQYF.

The chain combines TRBV4-2 with TRBJ1-2; the D is unclear. Germline V gene lookup returns CDR1 LGHNA and CDR2 YNFKEQ. Trimming removed 4 bases from V and 0 bases from J, with 18 bases in between. The CDR3 covers 17 residues. In nucleotides, the CDR3 is TGTGCCAGCAGCCCAGGATCTTGGACGGAAACTAACTATGGCTACACCTTC. Translating gives CASSPGSWTETNYGYTF.

This chain connects TRBV30 to TRBJ2-1, with TRBD2 identical over 10 bases. The CDR3 is 16 amino acids. Germline V gives CDR1 GTSNPN, CDR2 SVGIG (reference sequence). J lost 7 bases, V lost 0 bases, and 9 bases had no gene match. This chain's CDR3 is CAWSVRLAGAGNEQFF. CDR3 DNA: TGTGCCTGGAGTGTACGTCTAGCGGGGGCGGGGAATGAGCAGTTCTTC. The variable domain in full, completed from reference TRBV30 and TRBJ2-1, reads SQTIHQWPATLVQPVGSPLSLECTVEGTSNPNLYWYRQAAGRGLQLLFYSVGIGQISSEVPQNLSASRPQDRQFILSSKKLLLSDSGFYLCAWSVRLAGAGNEQFFGPGTRLTVL.

V is TRBV25-1 and J is TRBJ1-4, with D uncertain. CDR1 MGHDK and CDR2 SYGVNS come from the germline V gene. The CDR3 totals 14 residues. Trimming stripped 0 bases from V and 8 bases from J, with 10 bases between. CDR3 amino acids: CASSEYRGEEKLFF. The CDR3 DNA sequence: TGTGCCAGCAGTGAATACCGGGGTGAAGAAAAACTGTTTTTT.

The chain carries TRBV28 and TRBJ1-6; D is undetermined. There are 12 residues in the CDR3. V dropped 3 bases and J dropped 7 bases, with 4 bases sitting between them. Germline CDR1 and CDR2: MDHEN and SYDVKM. The CDR3: CASSLANSPLHF. CDR3 in DNA: TGTGCCAGCAGTTTGGCGAATTCACCCCTCCACTTT. Based on the CDR3 plus reference TRBV28 and TRBJ1-6, the full variable domain is DVKVTQSSRYLVKRTGEKVFLECVQDMDHENMFWYRQDPGLGLRLIYFSYDVKMKEKGDIPEGYSVSREKKERFSLILESASTNQTSMYLCASSLANSPLHFGNGTRLTVT.

The chain links TRBV18 to TRBJ1-4; D might be TRBD1 (5 bases). Trimming removed 2 bases from V and 10 bases from J, with 14 bases in between. In germline, CDR1 is KGHSH, CDR2 LQKENI. This CDR3 is built from 14 residues. CDR3 region: CASSPGGLPVKLFF. The CDR3, as DNA: TGTGCCAGCTCACCAGGGGGTCTCCCGGTAAAACTGTTTTTT.

The chain carries TRBV29-1 and TRBJ2-7; D is unresolved. V lost 2 bases and J lost 2, with 4 bases in between. There are 11 residues in the CDR3. In germline, CDR1 is SQVTM, CDR2 ANQGSEA. The CDR3 protein is CSVELAYEQYF. The CDR3, as DNA: TGCAGCGTTGAACTGGCCTACGAGCAGTACTTC.

J is TRBJ2-7 and V is TRBV2; TRBD1 matches 9 bases. Germline V gives CDR1 SNHLY, CDR2 FYNNEI. V trimming: 10 bases; J trimming: 4 bases; junction bases outside the gene matches: 8. There are 13 residues in the CDR3. The CDR3 is CAIAGQGIYEQYF. In nucleotides, the CDR3 is TGTGCCATCGCGGGACAGGGCATATACGAGCAGTACTTC.

Worth noting for this clone: The same CDR3 is also encoded by other DNA sequences in this sample. The chain is built from TRBV10-3 and TRBJ2-5; D is ambiguous. Per germline, CDR1 ENHRY and CDR2 SYGVKD. V lost 5 bases to trimming and J lost 1 base, with 8 bases between them. CDR3 length: 13 residues. CDR3 nucleotides: TGTGCCATCAGTTGGACGGTCCAAGAGACCCAGTACTTC. It translates to CAISWTVQETQYF.

The chain couples TRBV10-2 to TRBJ1-2, with TRBD1 matching 9 bases. CDR3 length: 15 amino acids. V lost 3 bases to trimming and J lost 8 bases; unmatched junction nucleotides: 10. From germline, CDR1 is WSHSY and CDR2 SAAADI. In DNA, the CDR3 is TGCGCCAGCAGTGAAAGGGGACAGGGTTTTGGAGGCTACACCTTC. Translating gives CASSERGQGFGGYTF.

The chain recombines TRBV6-5 with TRBJ2-1; TRBD2 matches 12 bases. V shed 6 bases and J 6 bases; nucleotides not matched to a gene: 6. This CDR3 contains 15 residues. Germline CDR1 MNHEY, CDR2 SVGAGI. The CDR3 is CASRTLAGGRNEQFF. The CDR3 coding sequence is TGTGCCAGCAGAACGCTAGCGGGAGGGCGCAATGAGCAGTTCTTC.

The V and J genes are TRBV9 and TRBJ2-7; D may match TRBD1 or TRBD2 (5 bases each). With 3 bases removed from V and 3 bases from J, the gap between germline ends came to 10 bases. Germline V CDR1 and CDR2: SGDLS, YYNGEE. The length of the CDR3 is 13 residues. The CDR3 nucleotides read TGTGCCAGCAGCGAAGAGGGGAGCTACGAGCAGTACTTC. Encoded protein: CASSEEGSYEQYF. Using reference TRBV9 and TRBJ2-7 for the parts outside the CDR3, the full variable domain is DSGVTQTPKHLITATGQRVTLRCSPRSGDLSVYWYQQSLDQGLQFLIQYYNGEERAKGNILERFSAQQFPDLHSELNLSSLELGDSALYFCASSEEGSYEQYFGPGTRLTVT.

The chain uses TRBV19 and TRBJ2-3; possibly TRBD2 for D (6 bases). The germline V gene has CDR1 LNHDA and CDR2 SQIVND (reference sequence). This CDR3 is 12 amino acids long. Between the trimmed V and J ends, which lost 3 bases and 7 bases, there was a span of 8 bases. The CDR3 DNA is TGTGCCAGTAGTATTGGGGGGAATACGCAGTATTTT. This gives the protein CASSIGGNTQYF.

The chain links TRBV27 to TRBJ1-6; tentative D call: TRBD1 (5 bases). V was shortened by 7 bases and J by 6 bases, with 16 bases between the two germline ends. Germline V gene lookup returns CDR1 MNHEY and CDR2 SMNVEV (reference sequence). The CDR3 is made up of 15 amino acids. CDR3 DNA: TGTGCCAGCAACCGGGGGACCTTAGGTAATTCACCCCTCCACTTT. Translation gives CASNRGTLGNSPLHF.

This clone was detected only once. The V and J genes are TRBV5-1 and TRBJ1-1; a possible D gene is TRBD1 (5 bases). The V gene's germline CDR1 is SGHRS and CDR2 YFSETQ. The CDR3 has 15 amino acids. Trimming left V 4 bases short and J 1 base short, with 14 bases between. Written as DNA, the CDR3 is TGCGCCAGCAGCCTCAGACAGTTCGAGAACACTGAAGCTTTCTTT. Its protein product is CASSLRQFENTEAFF.

Regarding this clone: This specimen includes other DNA sequences encoding the same CDR3. The J gene is TRBJ1-5, the V gene TRBV18; 7 nucleotides align to TRBD1. CDR1 is KGHSH, CDR2 LQKENI, per germline. This CDR3 has 15 amino acids. V shed 0 bases, J shed 4 bases, and the junction held 3 bases outside the gene matches. Here the CDR3 reads CASSPPGTVNQPQHF. The CDR3 nucleotides are TGTGCCAGCTCACCACCGGGGACAGTTAATCAGCCCCAGCATTTT.